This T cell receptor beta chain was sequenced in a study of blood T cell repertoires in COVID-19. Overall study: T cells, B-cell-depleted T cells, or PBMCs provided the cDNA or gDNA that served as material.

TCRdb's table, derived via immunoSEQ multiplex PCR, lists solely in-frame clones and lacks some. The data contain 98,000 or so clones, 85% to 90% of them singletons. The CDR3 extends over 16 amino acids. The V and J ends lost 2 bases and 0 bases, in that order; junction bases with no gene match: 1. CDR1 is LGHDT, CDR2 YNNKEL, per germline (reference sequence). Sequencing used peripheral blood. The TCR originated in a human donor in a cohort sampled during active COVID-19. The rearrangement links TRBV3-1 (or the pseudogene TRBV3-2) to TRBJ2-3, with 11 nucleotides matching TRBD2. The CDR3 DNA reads TGTGCCAGCAGCCAACTAGCGGGGGGCAGCACAGATACGCAGTATTTT. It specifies CASSQLAGGSTDTQYF.